These 8 T cell receptor beta chains share one sample of origin, sequenced in a study of cytomegalovirus exposure and HLA in healthy donors. PCR primers comprised 60 Vbeta and 13 Jbeta primers. The table came from immunoSEQ multiplex PCR; TCRdb's copy has only in-frame clones and leaves some out. The table has 120,000 or so clones, about three quarters seen once. Sample: PBMCs. These receptors were taken from a man in his thirties or forties in good health and CMV-seronegative.

This chain links TRBV28 with TRBJ1-6; tentatively, D is TRBD1 (6 bases). The CDR3 is 14 amino acids. V lost 6 bases and J 9 bases, leaving 15 bases between the germline ends. The germline gives CDR1 MDHEN, CDR2 SYDVKM. The CDR3 DNA reads as TGTGCCAGCAGACCCAGGGGCGAGGGTTCACCCCTCCACTTT. Translation gives CASRPRGEGSPLHF.

The gene calls are TRBV7-9 and TRBJ2-6; TRBD1 might be the D (6 bases). The CDR3 length is 16 residues. Germline CDR1 and CDR2: SEHNR and FQNEAQ (reference sequence). V was pared by 4 bases and J by 0 bases, with 10 bases between. The CDR3 loop reads CASSWGQNSGANVLTF. The CDR3 DNA is TGTGCCAGCAGCTGGGGACAAAACTCTGGGGCCAACGTCCTGACTTTC.

The chain joins TRBV5-4 to TRBJ1-1; 8 nucleotides match TRBD1. CDR1 is SGHNT, CDR2 YYREEE, per germline (reference sequence). The CDR3 extends over 15 amino acids. After removal of 0 bases from V and 0 bases from J, the junction contained 1 base not matched to a gene. The CDR3 sequence is CASSLGQGMNTEAFF. The CDR3 DNA follows: TGTGCCAGCAGCTTGGGACAGGGGATGAACACTGAAGCTTTCTTT.

This sequence joins TRBV7-6 and TRBJ2-3, with 8 bases fitting TRBD2. The CDR3 sequence is 15 residues long. V lost 5 bases and J lost 3; bases outside the gene matches: 7. Looked up from germline, CDR1 is SGHVS and CDR2 is FNYEAQ. CDR3 in amino acids: CASSGSGVDTDTQYF. CDR3 nucleotides: TGTGCCAGCAGCGGTAGCGGGGTCGATACAGATACGCAGTATTTT.

The chain employs TRBV7-8 and TRBJ1-5; D not certain. Trimming stripped 5 bases from V and 4 bases from J, with 15 bases between. This CDR3 spans 15 amino acids. Germline V lookup: CDR1 SGHVS, CDR2 FQNEAQ. The CDR3 is CASSPGGPLNQPQHF. DNA for the CDR3: TGTGCCAGCAGCCCCGGAGGGCCTCTAAATCAGCCCCAGCATTTT.

The V gene is TRBV10-3, the J gene TRBJ2-3, with 9 bases fitting TRBD1. The germline V gene encodes CDR1 ENHRY and CDR2 SYGVKD. The CDR3 loop spans 15 amino acids. Trimming at V came to 6 bases and at J to 3 bases, leaving 7 bases not matched to a gene. The chain's CDR3 is CAIRNPGQGTDTQYF. CDR3 DNA sequence: TGTGCCATCAGAAATCCGGGACAGGGTACAGATACGCAGTATTTT.

The chain is built from TRBV2 and TRBJ2-5; 13 bases line up with TRBD2. This CDR3 comprises 15 residues. The germline CDR1 and CDR2 sequences are SNHLY and FYNNEI. Losses at the gene ends were 4 bases for V and 3 bases for J; bases not matched to a gene: 2. CDR3 in DNA: TGTGCCAGCAGTGGGGGGACTAGCGGGAAAGAGACCCAGTACTTC. Its translation is CASSGGTSGKETQYF.

V and J are TRBV27 and TRBJ1-1, with TRBD1 matching 10 bases. Germline V CDR1 and CDR2: MNHEY, SMNVEV (reference sequence). V gave up 5 bases and J gave up 5 bases; unmatched junction bases: 5. The CDR3 loop spans 14 amino acids. CDR3 protein: CASSRPGQGTEAFF. The CDR3 DNA is TGTGCCAGCAGTCGCCCGGGACAGGGGACTGAAGCTTTCTTT.